This T cell receptor beta chain is from a study of post-analysis software for immune sequencing data. On this clonotype: Its antigen is not identified.

Study-level points and caveats: Controls' normalized Chao1 diversity significantly exceeded that of multiple sclerosis patients. Samples from one preparation batch, clustered by F measure, grouped strongly together.

Prepared TCR beta cDNA libraries contained unique molecular identifiers. TCRdb used MiXCR to reprocess the PCR reads, holding one entry per CDR3 protein. The sample lists hundreds of thousands of distinct CDR3 sequences, approximately 50% occurring once. The sample comprised blood. This clonotype originated in a girl between 5 and 17 years old with multiple sclerosis.

Written as DNA, the CDR3 is TGCAGCGTCATGACAGGCGAATCCTACGAGCAGTACTTC. Its translation is CSVMTGESYEQYF. The rearrangement joins TRBV29-1 to TRBJ2-7; TRBD1 is a possible D gene (6 bases). The V gene lost 6 bases and the J gene lost 1 base, with 13 bases spanning the gap. This CDR3 has 13 residues. In germline, CDR1 is SQVTM, CDR2 ANQGSEA.